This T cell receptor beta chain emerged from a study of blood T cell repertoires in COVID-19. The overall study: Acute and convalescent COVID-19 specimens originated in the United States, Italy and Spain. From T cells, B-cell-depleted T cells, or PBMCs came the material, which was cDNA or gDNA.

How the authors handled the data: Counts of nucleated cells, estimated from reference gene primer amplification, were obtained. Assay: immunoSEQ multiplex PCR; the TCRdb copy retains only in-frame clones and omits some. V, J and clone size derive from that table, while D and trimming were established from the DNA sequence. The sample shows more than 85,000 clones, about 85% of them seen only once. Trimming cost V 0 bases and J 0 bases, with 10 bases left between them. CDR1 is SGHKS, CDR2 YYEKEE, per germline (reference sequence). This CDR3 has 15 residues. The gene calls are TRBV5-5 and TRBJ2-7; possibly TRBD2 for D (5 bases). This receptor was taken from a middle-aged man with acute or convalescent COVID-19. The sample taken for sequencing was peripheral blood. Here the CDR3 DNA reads TGTGCCAGCAGCTTGGCCGCGGGTTCCTCCTACGAGCAGTACTTC. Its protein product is CASSLAAGSSYEQYF.